This TCR beta chain comes out of a study of blood T cells in healthy people across ages. The authors extracted at least 6 micrograms of total RNA per sample. The CDR3 has 12 residues. CDR1 and CDR2 (germline): MNHNY, SVGAGI (reference sequence). Deletions cut 1 base from V and 8 bases from J, with 5 bases between. Concerning this clonotype: Its antigen is still unknown.

A second PCR of about 6 to 12 cycles used a sample-barcoded 5' primer and a J-beta primer mix. A template-switch adaptor that had 12 random nucleotides put a tag on each cDNA molecule. TCRdb redid the calling of the 5' RACE reads with MiXCR, one entry per CDR3 protein. The sample consists of some 1 million distinct CDR3 sequences, 45% of them appearing once. Study outcomes and limitations: PBMCs left unsorted prevented a conclusive naive versus antigen-experienced comparison. Versus aged donors, long-lived donors had higher diversity and more naive CD4+ cells.

This TCR was sampled from a woman in her sixties in good health. Sequenced material: blood. This chain uses TRBV6-6 with TRBJ1-4, with D unclear. DNA for the CDR3: TGTGCCAGCAGTTACTTACGGGAAAAACTGTTTTTT. It encodes CASSYLREKLFF.